This passage covers 28 T cell receptor beta chains from one sample sequenced in a study of monozygotic twins with inflammatory bowel disease (dated by TCRdb to between 2018 and 2021). The library was made by 5' RACE. Sequencing instrument: Illumina HiSeq 2500. TCRdb reprocessed the raw reads; every CDR3 protein sequence is a single record, and DNA is not supplied. This sample's table carries about 210,000 distinct CDR3 sequences. The ten largest account for roughly 1.7% of the sample. Sequences were obtained from blood. The receptors were gathered from a human donor with ulcerative colitis or Crohn's disease, or a healthy co-twin of an affected twin (not recorded which).

J is TRBJ1-4 and V is TRBV4-1. CDR3 length: 15 amino acids. CDR1 and CDR2 from the germline V gene are MGHRA and YSYEKL. This CDR3 is CASSQDPTRGEKLFF.

The chain couples TRBV29-1 to TRBJ1-2; TCRdb names TRBD1, which stays unverified in the absence of DNA. The CDR3 loop spans 14 amino acids. CDR1 and CDR2 from the germline V gene are SQVTM and ANQGSEA. This chain's CDR3 is CSASAGGRVVGYTF.

J is TRBJ2-1 and V is TRBV6-5; TCRdb calls TRBD1, which cannot be checked without DNA. Germline-derived CDR1 and CDR2 are MNHEY and SVGAGI. The CDR3 has 15 amino acids. CDR3 residues: CASSSSGGLYNEQFF.

Here the CDR3 reads CASSLKEYQPQHF. The V call is TRBV27, the J call TRBJ1-5. The length of the CDR3 is 13 residues. CDR1 and CDR2 from the germline V gene are MNHEY and SMNVEV (reference sequence).

This rearrangement joins TRBV29-1 to TRBJ1-1; no DNA is available, so the TRBD1 call from TCRdb remains unchecked. Per the germline V gene, CDR1 is SQVTM and CDR2 is ANQGSEA. CDR3 size: 14 residues. CDR3 region: CSFSWGQQNTEAFF.

The chain combines TRBV15 with TRBJ1-4. Germline V CDR1 and CDR2: LNHNV, YYDKDF (reference sequence). The CDR3 is made up of 15 amino acids. The CDR3 protein is CATSDGRTGNEKLFF.

The chain has TRBV7-9 and TRBJ2-1; TCRdb picks TRBD2, but there is no DNA to check that call. The CDR3 consists of 16 residues. Germline loops: CDR1 SEHNR, CDR2 FQNEAQ (reference sequence). The CDR3 sequence: CASSYLSGGAYNEQFF.

CDR3 protein: CSVAVGFWGTDTQYF. The chain combines TRBV20-1 with TRBJ2-3. The V gene's germline CDR1 is DFQATT and CDR2 SNEGSKA (reference sequence). The CDR3 has 15 amino acids.

The chain combines TRBV15 with TRBJ2-1; TCRdb designates TRBD1, a call that cannot be tested without DNA. This CDR3 is built from 13 residues. Germline assignment: CDR1 LNHNV and CDR2 YYDKDF (reference sequence). CDR3 in amino acids: CATSRERGNEQFF. Full variable domain (rest looked up from reference TRBV15 and TRBJ2-1): DAMVIQNPRYQVTQFGKPVTLSCSQTLNHNVMYWYQQKSSQAPKLLFHYYDKDFNNEADTPDNFQSRRPNTSFCFLDIRSPGLGDTAMYLCATSRERGNEQFFGPGTRLTVL.

V and J are TRBV19 and TRBJ2-6; with no DNA, the TCRdb D assignment of TRBD1 cannot be verified. The CDR3 runs 17 residues. Germline V gene data show CDR1 as LNHDA and CDR2 as SQIVND (reference sequence). Here the CDR3 reads CASSTRQQSSGANVLTF.

The chain has TRBV4-1 and TRBJ1-4. Germline CDR1 MGHRA, CDR2 YSYEKL. There are 13 residues in the CDR3. The CDR3 sequence: CASSQLLREKLFF.

J is TRBJ1-1 and V is TRBV19; no DNA is available, so the TRBD1 call from TCRdb remains unchecked. Looked up from germline, CDR1 is LNHDA and CDR2 is SQIVND (reference sequence). The CDR3 runs 14 residues. CDR3 sequence reads: CASSISGISTEAFF.

The chain links TRBV7-6 to TRBJ1-1; no DNA is available, so the TRBD1 call from TCRdb remains unchecked. CDR1 SGHVS and CDR2 FNYEAQ come from the germline V gene. The CDR3 is 14 amino acids. CDR3 region: CASSLDHRVTEAFF.

The V and J genes are TRBV4-1 and TRBJ1-1. Per germline, CDR1 MGHRA and CDR2 YSYEKL. The CDR3 extends over 16 amino acids. This CDR3 reads CASSQGRGAPNTEAFF.

The gene calls are TRBV6-1 and TRBJ1-2; TCRdb gives TRBD1 as the D gene, but with no DNA this cannot be confirmed. This CDR3 has 15 residues. In germline, CDR1 is MNHNS, CDR2 SASEGT. The CDR3: CASSLDRDRIYGYTF.

The gene calls are TRBV6-1 and TRBJ2-7; TCRdb proposes TRBD1, but this gene call is untestable without DNA. This CDR3 spans 14 amino acids. Germline V gene sequence: CDR1 MNHNS, CDR2 SASEGT. The CDR3: CASSLQGRNYEQYF.

V gene TRBV10-3 combines with J gene TRBJ1-2; TCRdb indicates TRBD1, and absent DNA this call remains unverified. The CDR3 totals 14 residues. CDR1 ENHRY and CDR2 SYGVKD come from the germline V gene. This CDR3 is CAITAPPGEYGYTF.

V is TRBV19 and J is TRBJ1-2. The CDR3 sequence is 13 residues long. CDR1 is LNHDA and CDR2 is SQIVND in the germline V gene (reference sequence). The CDR3 reads CASRPIGNYGYTF.

J is TRBJ2-7 and V is TRBV9; TCRdb returns TRBD1, unconfirmable since there is no DNA. Germline V gene data show CDR1 as SGDLS and CDR2 as YYNGEE. This CDR3 contains 13 residues. Here the CDR3 reads CASSVRQGKEQYF.

The chain couples TRBV24-1 to TRBJ2-1; the TCRdb call, TRBD1, lacks DNA for checking. Germline loops: CDR1 KGHDR, CDR2 SFDVKD. The CDR3 extends over 15 amino acids. The CDR3 loop reads CATSGGKGTYNEQFF.

The chain couples TRBV5-1 to TRBJ2-7; TCRdb designates TRBD1, a call that cannot be tested without DNA. Germline values: CDR1 SGHRS, CDR2 YFSETQ. The CDR3 is 13 amino acids. This CDR3 is CASSPGQIYEQYF.

The chain employs TRBV11-2 and TRBJ1-1. Germline values: CDR1 SGHAT, CDR2 FQNNGV. CDR3 length: 15 residues. CDR3 region: CASSYLTRGRTEAFF.

The V call is TRBV12-3 or TRBV12-4, the J call TRBJ2-3; the D call of TRBD1 rests on TCRdb alone, since no DNA is present to check it. The CDR3 covers 15 residues. CDR3 sequence reads: CASSRTGGAADTQYF.

V usage is TRBV7-2 and J usage is TRBJ2-5. The CDR3 length is 14 residues. From germline, CDR1 is SGHTA and CDR2 FQGNSA. CDR3: CASSLNGIQETQYF.

V gene TRBV7-3 combines with J gene TRBJ2-7; without DNA, the TCRdb call of TRBD1 cannot be checked. Germline CDR1 is SGHTA and CDR2 is FQGTGA. The CDR3 is 15 amino acids. Here the CDR3 reads CASSPQNGGLHQQYF. Looking up the rest from reference TRBV7-3 and TRBJ2-7 gives the full variable domain: GAGVSQTPSNKVTEKGKYVELRCDPISGHTALYWYRQSLGQGPEFLIYFQGTGAADDSGLPNDRFFAVRPEGSVSTLKIQRTERGDSAVYLCASSPQNGGLHQQYFGPGTRLTVT.

The CDR3 here is CASSLATRDSDNEQFF. The V and J genes are TRBV12-3 or TRBV12-4 and TRBJ2-1; the TCRdb D gene call, TRBD1, has no DNA to confirm it. The CDR3 loop spans 16 amino acids.

The genes are TRBV5-1 and TRBJ2-7. Germline CDR1 and CDR2: SGHRS and YFSETQ. The CDR3 extends over 13 amino acids. The CDR3 loop is CASSFARGNEQYF.

This chain links TRBV10-3 with TRBJ1-5; TCRdb picks TRBD1, but there is no DNA to check that call. Germline V gives CDR1 ENHRY, CDR2 SYGVKD. The CDR3 covers 18 residues. The CDR3 sequence: CAISEHLSVGQGNQPQHF.